The present entry profiles one TCR beta chain with its context. The CDR3 loop spans 11 amino acids. Between the trimmed V and J ends, which lost 6 bases and 3 bases, there was a span of 6 bases. The germline gives CDR1 KGHSH, CDR2 LQKENI. This sample was taken from a study of blood T cell repertoires in COVID-19. For the study at large: Samples came from the United States, Italy and Spain, spanning acute and convalescent COVID-19. The cDNA or gDNA used as material had been derived from T cells, B-cell-depleted T cells, or PBMCs.

As handled by the study authors: Estimation of nucleated cell counts was performed using reference gene primer amplification. TCRdb's copy holds only in-frame clones and misses some; the assay was immunoSEQ multiplex PCR. That table is the source of V, J and clone size, and D and trimming were worked out from the DNA. The top ten clones hold 0.7% to 1% of a sample with roughly 250,000 clones, around 85% of them seen once. Those enrolled in Seattle joined during active infection and were followed longitudinally afterward. The genes are TRBV18 and TRBJ2-7; no firm D call. The receptor was isolated from a human donor with COVID-19, enrolled during active disease. The donor label of this sample is uncertain. Sample: peripheral blood. CDR3 loop: CASSAHYEQYF. The CDR3 bases are TGTGCCAGCTCGGCTCACTACGAGCAGTACTTC.